The 13 T cell receptor beta chains given below trace back to one sample, sequenced in a study of memory CD4+ T cells and cytomegalovirus serostatus. Single viable CD3+CD4+CD8-CD45RO+ cells were sorted as the memory CD4+ T cells. Some clones are missing from TCRdb's copy, which holds only in-frame ones; the method was immunoSEQ multiplex PCR. The sample records tens of thousands of clones, about three quarters being singletons. The material sequenced was memory CD4+ T cells from blood. The receptors originated from an adult in good health and CMV-seronegative. Some clones in this sample may be carry-over from other donors' samples.

The chain links TRBV29-1 to TRBJ2-3; D not resolved. CDR1 is SQVTM and CDR2 is ANQGSEA in the germline V gene. This CDR3 is 11 amino acids long. Trimming took 2 bases from V and 7 from J, leaving 7 bases between them. This chain's CDR3 is CSVELGYTQYF. As DNA, the CDR3 is TGCAGCGTTGAATTGGGTTATACGCAGTATTTT.

The genes are TRBV7-2 and TRBJ2-7; 7 nucleotides align to TRBD1. CDR1 and CDR2 (germline): SGHTA, FQGNSA. J lost 0 bases, V lost 0 bases, and 5 bases had no gene match. The CDR3 spans 16 residues. The DNA for the CDR3 is TGTGCCAGCAGCTTAGCGCTACAGGGGCCCTCCTACGAGCAGTACTTC. It codes for CASSLALQGPSYEQYF.

This clone was found a few times. The V gene is TRBV5-4, the J gene TRBJ2-4; TRBD1 matches at 8 bases. CDR1 and CDR2 (germline): SGHNT, YYREEE (reference sequence). The CDR3 has 16 amino acids. V lost 0 bases and J lost 8; bases outside the gene matches: 10. In DNA form, the CDR3 reads TGTGCCAGCAGCTTGGCCGGCAGGGGGCGCGGGGACATTCAGTACTTC. Its translation is CASSLAGRGRGDIQYF.

V is TRBV7-8 and J is TRBJ1-4; unclear D gene. The V and J ends lost 5 bases and 10 bases respectively, with 20 bases between them. The CDR3 is 15 amino acids. Per germline, CDR1 SGHVS and CDR2 FQNEAQ. CDR3 amino acids: CASSLGYVTDAKLFF. The DNA of the CDR3 is TGTGCCAGCAGCCTGGGGTACGTGACGGATGCAAAACTGTTTTTT. The full variable domain, with the rest looked up from reference TRBV7-8 and TRBJ1-4, is GAGVSQSPRYKVAKRGQDVALRCDPISGHVSLFWYQQALGQGPEFLTYFQNEAQLDKSGLPSDRFFAERPEGSVSTLKIQRTQQEDSAVYLCASSLGYVTDAKLFFGSGTQLSVL.

The V call is TRBV27, the J call TRBJ2-7; unclear D gene. V dropped 2 bases and J dropped 2 bases, with 7 bases sitting between them. This CDR3 has 13 residues. Germline lookup yields CDR1 MNHEY and CDR2 SMNVEV (reference sequence). The CDR3 DNA sequence: TGTGCCAGCAGTTTAAATTTTGCCTACGAGCAGTACTTC. Residues: CASSLNFAYEQYF.

The chain links TRBV5-1 to TRBJ2-3, with D maybe TRBD1 (6 bases). The V gene's germline CDR1 is SGHRS and CDR2 YFSETQ. With 0 bases removed from V and 4 bases from J, the gap between germline ends came to 15 bases. The CDR3 contains 16 residues. CDR3 loop: CASSLDGGVNPDTQYF. DNA of the CDR3: TGCGCCAGCAGCTTGGATGGGGGCGTGAACCCAGATACGCAGTATTTT.

J is TRBJ1-1 and V is TRBV30, with a weak D call TRBD1 (5 bases). The CDR3 covers 14 residues. Germline assignment: CDR1 GTSNPN and CDR2 SVGIG (reference sequence). CDR3 nucleotide sequence: TGTGCAACACCACTGCAGGGCCTGAACACTGAAGCTTTCTTT. Amino acids: CATPLQGLNTEAFF.

The rearrangement uses TRBV2 and TRBJ2-2, with 8 bases lining up with TRBD2. Unmatched junction bases numbered 4, after V lost 8 bases and J lost 2 bases. From germline, CDR1 is SNHLY and CDR2 FYNNEI. The CDR3 spans 14 residues. The CDR3 spells CASAGLANTGELFF. For the CDR3, the DNA is TGTGCCAGCGCCGGACTAGCCAACACCGGGGAGCTGTTTTTT.

The chain combines TRBV14 with TRBJ2-7; a possible D gene is TRBD1 (6 bases). This CDR3 region has 13 residues. CDR1 SGHDN and CDR2 FVKESK come from the germline V gene. Trimming pared 3 bases from V and 3 bases from J, leaving 9 bases between. The CDR3 region is CASSQDRNYEQYF. The CDR3 coding sequence is TGTGCCAGCAGCCAGGACAGAAACTACGAGCAGTACTTC.

This clone came up once. The chain recombines TRBV2 with TRBJ2-3, with 7 bases lining up with TRBD2. The V gene end was trimmed by 7 bases and the J gene end by 2 bases; junction bases not matched to a gene: 6. The germline V gene encodes CDR1 SNHLY and CDR2 FYNNEI. This CDR3 contains 14 residues. This CDR3 reads CASTGGGVTDTQYF. As DNA, the CDR3 is TGTGCCAGCACCGGGGGAGGGGTCACAGATACGCAGTATTTT.

The V call is TRBV5-1, the J call TRBJ1-4, with a weak D call TRBD1 (6 bases). V was shortened by 5 bases and J by 4 bases, with 12 bases between the two germline ends. The CDR3 runs to 14 residues. Germline CDR1 reads SGHRS; CDR2 reads YFSETQ. The CDR3 DNA is TGCGCCAGCAGTGAGGGGGGAAATAATGAAAAACTGTTTTTT. Amino acids: CASSEGGNNEKLFF.

The rearrangement joins TRBV5-1 to TRBJ2-3; D is possibly TRBD1 (5 bases). Trimming took 7 bases from V and 0 from J, leaving 15 bases between them. Germline lookup yields CDR1 SGHRS and CDR2 YFSETQ. The CDR3 is 15 amino acids. In nucleotides, the CDR3 is TGCGCCAGCCAGACAGCCGCCTCTAGCACAGATACGCAGTATTTT. Amino acids: CASQTAASSTDTQYF.

The genes are TRBV18 and TRBJ1-1; D call uncertain. Deletions cut 6 bases from V and 2 bases from J, with 13 bases between. CDR3 size: 14 residues. The germline V gene encodes CDR1 KGHSH and CDR2 LQKENI. CDR3 sequence reads: CASSPTETNTEAFF. CDR3 nucleotides: TGTGCCAGCTCGCCAACAGAGACCAACACTGAAGCTTTCTTT.